A single sample gave rise to the 20 T cell receptor beta chains below, sequenced in a study of T cell therapy after organ transplantation. The repertoire was sequenced with immunoSEQ multiplex PCR; TCRdb's copy has only in-frame clones and lacks some. Found here are 20,000 to 25,000 clones, about 83% of them singletons; the top ten hold less than 40%. As to time point: 20-29 weeks after completion of therapy. These receptors' antigens are unknown. The material sequenced was CD8+ T cells from blood, taken after autologous CMV-specific T cell therapy. These receptors originate from a human patient who had received a solid organ transplant and had CMV disease. Some T cells may possibly be graft donor cells.

This clone was seen a few times. The J gene is TRBJ2-7, the V gene TRBV6-5; D call uncertain. Germline V lookup: CDR1 MNHEY, CDR2 SVGAGI. The CDR3 covers 13 residues. Trimming took off 11 bases at V and 4 bases at J, with 18 bases between the two ends. The CDR3 nucleotides read TGTGCCTCATCCCGGGTAGGGAATTACGAGCAGTACTTC. Amino acids: CASSRVGNYEQYF.

CDR3 protein: CASSFPGHYGYTF. The DNA of the CDR3 is TGTGCCAGCAGCTTCCCAGGACATTATGGCTACACCTTC. The V gene is TRBV5-6, the J gene TRBJ1-2; possibly TRBD1 for D (5 bases). CDR3 length: 13 residues. Trimming shortened V by 2 bases and J by 5 bases, and 10 bases separated the two germline ends. Germline assignment: CDR1 SGHDT and CDR2 YYEEEE.

This rearrangement joins TRBV4-1 to TRBJ1-1; no clear D gene. The germline V and J ends were trimmed by 1 base and 2 bases, with 5 bases remaining between them. The germline V gene has CDR1 MGHRA and CDR2 YSYEKL. This CDR3 is 13 amino acids long. CDR3: CASSQAKNTEAFF. CDR3 DNA: TGCGCCAGCAGCCAAGCTAAAAACACTGAAGCTTTCTTT.

The chain uses TRBV6-1 and TRBJ2-5; D might be TRBD1 (5 bases). The CDR3 runs 15 residues. Per germline, CDR1 MNHNS and CDR2 SASEGT. V lost 1 base and J lost 0, with 9 bases in between. The CDR3 is CASSEETVYQETQYF. In DNA, the CDR3 is TGTGCCAGCAGTGAAGAGACAGTGTACCAAGAGACCCAGTACTTC.

The J gene is TRBJ1-1, the V gene TRBV19, with TRBD1 matching 7 bases. This CDR3 contains 14 residues. CDR1 and CDR2 (germline): LNHDA, SQIVND (reference sequence). V was clipped by 5 bases and J by 4 bases; unmatched bases: 7. The chain's CDR3 is CASSSTDRATEAFF. CDR3 in DNA: TGTGCCAGTAGTTCAACAGACAGGGCCACTGAAGCTTTCTTT.

In this sample, this clone is medium-sized. The CDR3 DNA reads TGCGCCAGCAGTGACGCCGGAGATACGCAGTATTTT. It translates to CASSDAGDTQYF. This chain connects TRBV10-1 to TRBJ2-3; D remains unclear. CDR3 size: 12 residues. Trimming cost V 3 bases and J 5 bases, with 6 bases left between them. Germline-derived CDR1 and CDR2 are WNHNN and SYGVQD (reference sequence).

V usage is TRBV27 and J usage is TRBJ1-1; D gene ambiguous. Germline V CDR1 and CDR2: MNHEY, SMNVEV (reference sequence). The CDR3 has 14 amino acids. V dropped 8 bases and J dropped 5 bases, with 18 bases sitting between them. This CDR3 is CASLGGLETTEAFF. The DNA for the CDR3 is TGTGCCAGCCTAGGCGGGCTAGAAACAACTGAAGCTTTCTTT.

This clone appeared once. The V call is TRBV21-1, the J call TRBJ1-5. TRBV21-1 is deemed a pseudogene. The CDR3 contains 14 residues. The CDR3 sequence: CASSRPHHDQPQHF. The CDR3 region has the DNA TGTGCCAGCAGCAGACCACACCACGATCAGCCCCAGCATTTT.

This clone was seen more than once but under ten times. The chain uses TRBV27 and TRBJ2-5; 14 bases are shared with TRBD2. Trimming at V came to 6 bases and at J to 4 bases, leaving 4 bases not matched to a gene. The CDR3 runs 15 residues. The V gene's germline CDR1 is MNHEY and CDR2 SMNVEV (reference sequence). This CDR3 reads CASSTTSGRVETQYF. The DNA for the CDR3 is TGTGCCAGCAGCACGACTAGCGGGAGGGTAGAGACCCAGTACTTC.

CDR3 in DNA: TGTGCCAGCAGGAGAGGTTTGGAGCAGTACTTC. Translated: CASRRGLEQYF. V gene TRBV5-4 combines with J gene TRBJ2-7; D ambiguous. The V end was cut by 5 bases, the J end by 7 bases, with 10 bases between. The CDR3 runs to 11 residues. Per germline, CDR1 SGHNT and CDR2 YYREEE (reference sequence).

The chain uses TRBV28 and TRBJ2-1; D ambiguous. CDR1 is MDHEN and CDR2 is SYDVKM in the germline V gene. The CDR3 extends over 11 amino acids. Trimming stripped 2 bases from V and 9 bases from J, with 5 bases between. The CDR3 region is CASSLLVEQFF. Written as DNA, the CDR3 is TGTGCCAGCAGTTTACTGGTTGAGCAGTTCTTC.

The chain combines TRBV11-2 with TRBJ2-1; TRBD1 matches 8 bases. Germline V gene lookup returns CDR1 SGHAT and CDR2 FQNNGV. The ends lost 5 bases at V and 10 bases at J; junction bases unmatched: 16. This CDR3 comprises 16 residues. The CDR3 loop reads CASSLTYRDRFREQFF. As DNA, the CDR3 is TGTGCCAGCAGCCTAACCTACCGGGACAGGTTTCGGGAGCAGTTCTTC.

The V call is TRBV6-1, the J call TRBJ1-5, with no clear D. Trimming removed 5 bases at V and 4 bases at J, with 12 bases between. The CDR3 loop spans 14 amino acids. Germline V gene sequence: CDR1 MNHNS, CDR2 SASEGT. As DNA, the CDR3 is TGTGCCAGCAGTCTAGGATGGGAAAATCAGCCCCAGCATTTT. Its translation: CASSLGWENQPQHF.

The chain recombines TRBV19 with TRBJ1-1; no firm D call. Germline V gene sequence: CDR1 LNHDA, CDR2 SQIVND (reference sequence). This CDR3 has 13 residues. V was pared by 7 bases and J by 5 bases, with 14 bases between. CDR3 region: CASIGQLGTEAFF. CDR3 nucleotides: TGTGCCAGTATCGGCCAGTTGGGTACTGAAGCTTTCTTT.

The rearrangement joins TRBV6-1 to TRBJ1-1, with D hard to call. CDR3 length: 14 amino acids. CDR1 MNHNS and CDR2 SASEGT come from the germline V gene. Trimming left V 8 bases short and J 0 bases short, with 13 bases between. CDR3 DNA sequence: TGTGCCAGCGCCTGGACCGACATGAACACTGAAGCTTTCTTT. This codes for CASAWTDMNTEAFF.

V usage is TRBV11-2 and J usage is TRBJ2-1, with TRBD2 matching over 8 bases. Germline V lookup: CDR1 SGHAT, CDR2 FQNNGV. The CDR3 has 17 amino acids. Trimming cost V 7 bases and J 9 bases; bases outside gene matches: 20. As DNA, the CDR3 is TGTGCCAGCACCTTCGAACGGGTTAGCGGGATGCTTCTTGAGCAGTTCTTC. Protein product: CASTFERVSGMLLEQFF.

Only a few counts were recorded for this clone. The gene calls are TRBV4-2 and TRBJ2-7, with 9 bases aligning to TRBD1. The germline CDR1 and CDR2 sequences are LGHNA and YNFKEQ. The ends lost 10 bases at V and 3 bases at J; junction bases unmatched: 7. CDR3 length: 13 residues. The chain's CDR3 is CATTPGQGYEQYF. As DNA, the CDR3 is TGTGCCACGACGCCGGGACAGGGCTACGAGCAGTACTTC.

This chain joins TRBV7-8 and TRBJ1-2; the D gene is possibly TRBD1 (5 bases). The CDR3 covers 14 residues. Germline-derived CDR1 and CDR2 are SGHVS and FQNEAQ. The V and J ends lost 1 base and 5 bases respectively, with 11 bases between them. The CDR3 DNA follows: TGTGCCAGCAGCTTAGACAGGCATGCGTATGGCTACACCTTC. This gives the protein CASSLDRHAYGYTF.

This chain uses TRBV10-3 with TRBJ2-1; 9 bases fit TRBD1. V lost 6 bases to trimming and J lost 2 bases; unmatched junction nucleotides: 5. This CDR3 is built from 15 residues. Germline V lookup: CDR1 ENHRY, CDR2 SYGVKD. DNA for the CDR3: TGTGCCATCAGCCGACAGGGGGTAACCTACAATGAGCAGTTCTTC. It specifies CAISRQGVTYNEQFF.

The DNA of the CDR3 is TGTGCCAGCAGTTATTCCGGACAGAGCAATCAGCCCCAGCATTTT. Its translation is CASSYSGQSNQPQHF. V usage is TRBV6-5 and J usage is TRBJ1-5, with D possibly matching TRBD1 (6 bases). The CDR3 contains 15 residues. Trimming removed 3 bases at V and 1 base at J, with 10 bases between. Per the germline V gene, CDR1 is MNHEY and CDR2 is SVGAGI.